Below, one T cell receptor beta chain is given with its context. Germline trimming cut 0 bases from V and 6 bases from J; bases unmatched to any gene: 4. Germline V gene data show CDR1 as SGDLS and CDR2 as YYNGEE. This CDR3 spans 16 amino acids. Generated by immunoSEQ multiplex PCR, the TCRdb table keeps only in-frame clones and is missing some. This sample has about 74,000 clones; over 75% occur once, and the top ten carry more than 5.5%. This record belongs to a study of control samples from healthy donors and cancer patients. This receptor was obtained from a woman between 50 and 59 years old in good health. The specimen was blood. This chain joins TRBV9 and TRBJ2-3; TRBD2 matches 13 bases. CDR3 region: CASSVVTSGGPDTQYF. The CDR3 region has the DNA TGTGCCAGCAGCGTAGTGACTAGCGGGGGGCCGGATACGCAGTATTTT.